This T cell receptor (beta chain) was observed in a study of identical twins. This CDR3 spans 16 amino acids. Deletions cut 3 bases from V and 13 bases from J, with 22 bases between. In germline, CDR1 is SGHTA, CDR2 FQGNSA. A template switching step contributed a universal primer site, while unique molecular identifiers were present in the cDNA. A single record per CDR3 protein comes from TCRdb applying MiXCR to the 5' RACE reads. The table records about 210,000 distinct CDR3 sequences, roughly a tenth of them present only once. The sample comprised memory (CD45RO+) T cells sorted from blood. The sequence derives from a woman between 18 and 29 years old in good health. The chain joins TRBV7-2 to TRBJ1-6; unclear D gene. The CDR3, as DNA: TGTGCCAGCAGCTTGACGGCCGCTAGCCCTAATTTCCCCCTCCACTTT. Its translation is CASSLTAASPNFPLHF.